This T cell receptor (beta chain) was recovered during a study of human CD8 memory T cell subsets. Study-level results: Stem-like memory and precursor exhausted T cell repertoires had very little in common with each other.

Germline V gene lookup returns CDR1 LGHDT and CDR2 YNNKEL (reference sequence). There are 15 residues in the CDR3. By UMI-labeled 5' RACE, the TCR beta libraries were made. For each CDR3 protein, TCRdb gives one entry from its re-call of the 5' RACE reads, without DNA. This table lists 10,000 to 12,000 distinct CDR3 sequences. Frequency places this clonotype as large. Its antigen is currently unknown. The sequencing input was CD8+ T cells from PBMCs. The clonotype was recovered from a human donor in good health. V and J are TRBV3-1 and TRBJ1-2; checking the TCRdb D call of TRBD1 is not possible without DNA. CDR3 region: CASSRGQAKLYGYTF.